This paragraph reports one T cell receptor (beta chain). In this sample, this clone turned up a few times. Its binding antigen is unknown. No much larger clone exists at a distance of one base, and base qualities are not known. The record originates from a study of blood T cell repertoires in COVID-19 (dated by TCRdb to the early 2020s). Notes on the research overall: Samples from collaborators originated in the United States, Italy and Spain and spanned both the acute and convalescent phases of COVID-19. The prospective study material was composed of cDNA or gDNA derived from T cells, B-cell-depleted T cells, or PBMCs. Subjects who had been exposed to COVID-19, were actively infected with it, or had recovered from it provided the deeply sampled blood TCRbeta repertoires that made up the dataset. The repertoires were released in a freely available public database intended as a resource for research on the immune response to SARS-CoV-2. The samples were drawn from the first 160 participants of the ongoing ImmuneRACE study and from 950 to 1,500 subjects provided by 6 global collaborators. Nearly every sample came with metadata listing a de-identified subject ID, COVID-19 status, age in years and sex. Where HLA class I and class II types were available, the types were taken from metadata supplied by the sample provider, not from assay-based typing. What the research found in general, with its limitations: The quantity of clinical and demographic metadata differed by source and by participant and was supplied without curation.

CDR3 length: 13 amino acids, cysteine to phenylalanine. CDR3 DNA only is kept here, 39 bases in frame from base 1. V and J lose 5 bases and 3 bases, and a span of 11 bases separates them. From a lookup of the germline V gene, CDR1 and CDR2 are MNHEY and SVGAGI. TCRbeta CDR3 regions were amplified from genomic DNA using the immunoSEQ Assay, a bias-controlled multiplex PCR. The published analysis was carried out like this. The number of nucleated cells in each sample was estimated from the amplification of reference gene primers within the assay. To quantify the absolute abundance of each unique TCRbeta CDR3 rearrangement, sequence reads were collapsed and filtered. For each sample, productive Simpson clonality was calculated as the square root of Simpson's diversity index over productive rearrangements. Here the immuneACCESS table is served through TCRdb, limited to in-frame sequences with V and J called. Missing clones are a known gap in these copies; in checked studies unresolved V genes cover under half, and the rest lacks a known reason. The V and J calls and clone size were taken over from that table, and D and trimming were inferred from the DNA. This sample lists hundreds of thousands of clones; almost 90% were detected once. About 7% of the sample goes to the ten largest clones.

One collaborating source in Seattle enrolled patients while the patients were actively infected and followed the patients over time throughout the course of disease. Each collaborating institution followed its own protocols to collect whole blood in K2EDTA tubes. For TCRbeta analysis, collaborator samples were shipped as frozen whole blood, as isolated PBMCs, or as DNA extracted from either sample type. The chain employs TRBV6-5 and TRBJ2-7; the D gene assignment is ambiguous. This TCR came from a woman aged 65 to 85 with COVID-19, enrolled during active disease. Input material: peripheral blood. CDR3 sequence: CASSIQGGYEQYF. The bases read TGTGCCAGCAGTATCCAAGGCGGCTACGAGCAGTACTTC.